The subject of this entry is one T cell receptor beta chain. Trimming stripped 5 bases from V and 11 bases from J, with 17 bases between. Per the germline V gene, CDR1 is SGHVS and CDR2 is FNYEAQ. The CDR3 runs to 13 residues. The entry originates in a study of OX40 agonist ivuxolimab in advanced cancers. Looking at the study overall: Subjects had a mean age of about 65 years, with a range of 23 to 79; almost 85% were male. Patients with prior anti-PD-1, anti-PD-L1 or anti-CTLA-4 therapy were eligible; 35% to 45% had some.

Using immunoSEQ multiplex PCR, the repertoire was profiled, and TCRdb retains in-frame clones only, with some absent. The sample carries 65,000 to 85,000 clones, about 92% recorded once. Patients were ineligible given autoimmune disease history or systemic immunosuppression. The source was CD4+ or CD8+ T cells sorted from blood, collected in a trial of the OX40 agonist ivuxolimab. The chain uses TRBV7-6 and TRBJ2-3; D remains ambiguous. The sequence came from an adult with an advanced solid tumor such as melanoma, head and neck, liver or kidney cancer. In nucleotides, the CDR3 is TGTGCCAGCAGCCCAGTGGGGAACGAGGAGCAGTATTTT. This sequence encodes CASSPVGNEEQYF. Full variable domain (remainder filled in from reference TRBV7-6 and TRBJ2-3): GAGVSQSPRYKVTKRGQDVALRCDPISGHVSLYWYRQALGQGPEFLTYFNYEAQQDKSGLPNDRFSAERPEGSISTLTIQRTEQRDSAMYRCASSPVGNEEQYFGPGTRLTVL.